The rows below give T cell receptor beta chains drawn from one sample of a study of cytomegalovirus exposure and HLA in healthy donors. The protocol was immunoSEQ multiplex PCR, while the TCRdb copy is restricted to in-frame clones and leaves out a portion. The table lists fewer than 200,000 clones, 76% of them singletons. Sequencing was performed on PBMCs. The receptors stem from a female donor in good health and CMV-seronegative. CDR3s include the opening cysteine and the closing phenylalanine or tryptophan. D genes are given only for firm matches. The listing skips clone size in some rows; elsewhere it reads once, few, many or a size class.

>TRBD2|TRBV7-9|TRBJ2-7|.
CASSFALADYEQYF
TGTGCCAGCAGCTTCGCCCTAGCGGACTACGAGCAGTACTTC
>.|TRBV6-5|TRBJ1-2|few
CASSPTVNYGYTF
TGTGCCAGCAGTCCGACAGTTAACTATGGCTACACCTTC
>TRBD1|TRBV7-9|TRBJ2-7|few
CASSYSPGTGINEQYF
TGTGCCAGCAGCTACAGTCCCGGGACAGGGATCAACGAGCAGTACTTC
>.|TRBV7-9|TRBJ2-7|.
CASSISYEQYF
TGTGCCAGCAGCATCAGCTACGAGCAGTACTTC
>TRBD2|TRBV19|TRBJ2-1|once
CASRPSRTSGGEIF
TGTGCCAGTAGGCCTAGCAGGACTAGCGGGGGTGAGATCTTC
>TRBD1|TRBV25-1|TRBJ1-2|.
CASSDTGGAYNGYTF
TGTGCCAGCAGTGATACAGGGGGCGCGTATAATGGCTACACCTTC
>TRBD2|TRBV10-3|TRBJ2-1|.
CAISRGGSTYNEQFF
TGTGCCATCAGCCGGGGGGGATCTACCTACAATGAGCAGTTCTTC
>.|TRBV5-1|TRBJ2-1|once
CASSLDSIVDNEQFF
TGCGCCAGCAGCTTGGACAGTATCGTTGACAATGAGCAGTTCTTC
>.|TRBV6-1|TRBJ2-1|.
CASSDGGIAYNEQFF
TGTGCCAGCAGTGACGGCGGGATAGCTTACAATGAGCAGTTCTTC
>.|TRBV2|TRBJ1-1|.
CASSKAPKTEAFF
TGTGCCAGCAGTAAAGCCCCTAAGACTGAAGCTTTCTTT
>TRBD1|TRBV2|TRBJ2-7|few
CASTRQGQNYEQYF
TGTGCCAGCACAAGACAGGGGCAGAACTACGAGCAGTACTTC
>.|TRBV20-1|TRBJ2-3|.
CSASLDNTQYF
TGCAGTGCTAGCTTAGATAATACGCAGTATTTT
>TRBD1|TRBV7-8|TRBJ1-2|.
CASSLGTGLLGYGYTF
TGTGCCAGCAGCCTGGGGACAGGGCTTCTGGGCTATGGCTACACCTTC
>.|TRBV10-3|TRBJ1-5|.
CAIRDSTNQPQHF
TGTGCCATCAGGGACTCCACTAATCAGCCCCAGCATTTT
>.|TRBV20-1|TRBJ2-7|.
CSASTYDEQYF
TGCAGTGCTTCCACTTATGACGAGCAGTACTTC
>TRBD2|TRBV6-4|TRBJ2-1|.
CASRAPRTSGCHSSYNEQFF
TGTGCCAGCAGGGCTCCCCGGACTAGCGGGTGTCATAGCTCCTACAATGAGCAGTTCTTC
>.|TRBV5-4|TRBJ2-2|.
CASKNGLNTGELFF
TGTGCCAGCAAGAACGGGTTGAACACCGGGGAGCTGTTTTTT
>TRBD2|TRBV15|TRBJ2-1|.
CATSRARGESVDEQFF
TGTGCCACCAGCAGAGCTCGGGGGGAATCGGTGGATGAGCAGTTCTTC
>TRBD1|TRBV4-2|TRBJ1-2|.
CASSQVEGPGGFGYTF
TGTGCCAGCAGCCAAGTGGAGGGTCCAGGGGGCTTCGGCTACACCTTC
>TRBD1|TRBV11-3|TRBJ1-3|.
CASSSLRTGGIGNTIYF
TGTGCCAGCAGCTCCCTTCGGACAGGGGGAATTGGAAACACCATATATTTT
>.|TRBV12-5|TRBJ2-3|.
CASGLWNQRDTQYF
TGTGCTAGTGGTTTATGGAACCAGCGGGATACGCAGTATTTT
>TRBD1|TRBV19|TRBJ2-5|.
CASSMPDRGKTQYF
TGTGCCAGTAGTATGCCGGACAGGGGAAAGACCCAGTACTTC
>.|TRBV6-6|TRBJ1-3|few
CASRVGDRNTIYF
TGTGCCAGCAGGGTCGGGGATCGGAACACCATATATTTT
>.|TRBV30|TRBJ1-6|once
CATQGAMESPLHF
TGTGCTACTCAAGGGGCAATGGAGTCACCCCTCCACTTT
>TRBD1|TRBV5-6|TRBJ2-1|few
CASSFTGTGINEQFF
TGTGCCAGCAGCTTCACTGGGACAGGAATCAATGAGCAGTTCTTC
>.|TRBV5-6|TRBJ2-7|.
CASSVALGGKYF
TGTGCCAGCAGCGTTGCTCTGGGAGGAAAGTACTTC
>.|TRBV28|TRBJ2-1|.
CASSLMGVEQFF
TGTGCCAGCAGTTTGATGGGCGTGGAGCAGTTCTTC